This is a list of T cell receptor beta chains from one sample in a study of Graves' ophthalmopathy and Graves' hyperthyroidism. MiXCR, run by TCRdb on the multiplex PCR reads, gives a single entry per CDR3 protein. This sample carries a few hundred thousand distinct CDR3 sequences, approximately 18% of them seen once, and the ten largest clones take 2% to 3%. Sequenced sample: peripheral blood. These receptor sequences come from an adult woman with stable Graves' hyperthyroidism. Both conserved end residues are part of each CDR3. Fields, in order: J gene, clone size, V gene, D gene, CDR3 protein, CDR3 DNA. The D gene is left open where the match is weak. Some rows have no size entry. The others give once, few or many, or a class for an expanded clone.

>TRBJ2-7|many|TRBV27|NA
CASSLLVSYEQYF
TGTGCCAGCAGTTTACTTGTGTCCTACGAGCAGTACTTC
>TRBJ1-1|many|TRBV6-2/TRBV6-3|TRBD1
CASTRQGANEAFF
TGTGCCAGCACCCGACAGGGGGCAAATGAAGCTTTCTTT
>TRBJ1-5|many|TRBV27|NA
CASSLLGEPQHF
TGTGCCAGCAGTTTATTGGGAGAGCCCCAGCATTTT
>TRBJ2-5|many|TRBV2|NA
CASTERIADKRKRTQYF
TGTGCCAGCACCGAAAGGATCGCGGACAAACGGAAGAGGACCCAGTACTTC
>TRBJ2-7|NA|TRBV29-1|NA
CSVAFGAWEQYF
TGCAGCGTTGCATTTGGGGCGTGGGAGCAGTACTTC
>TRBJ1-2|many|TRBV12-3/TRBV12-4|NA
CASSLKRITNYGYTF
TGTGCCAGCAGTTTAAAACGGATAACTAACTATGGCTACACCTTC
>TRBJ1-2|many|TRBV28|NA
CASLTRTDLHGYTF
TGTGCCAGCCTCACTCGGACGGATCTTCATGGCTACACCTTC
>TRBJ2-5|many|TRBV6-5|NA
CASSSQGRTQETQYF
TGTGCCAGCAGTTCCCAGGGGCGTACCCAAGAGACCCAGTACTTC
>TRBJ2-7|many|TRBV6-2/TRBV6-3|NA
CASSYRLGNYEQYF
TGTGCCAGCAGTTACAGATTGGGAAACTACGAGCAGTACTTC
>TRBJ2-2|NA|TRBV20-1|TRBD2
CSAKLAAPNTGELFF
TGCAGTGCGAAACTAGCGGCCCCGAACACCGGGGAGCTGTTTTTT
>TRBJ2-7|many|TRBV6-1|NA
CASSVVRDTPYEQYF
TGTGCCAGCAGTGTGGTGCGGGATACCCCCTACGAGCAGTACTTC
>TRBJ2-7|many|TRBV28|TRBD2
CASLPPGLGIYEQYF
TGTGCCAGCCTACCCCCGGGACTAGGGATCTACGAGCAGTACTTC
>TRBJ1-1|few|TRBV10-3|TRBD1
CAIWDRGLSRNTEAFF
TGTGCCATCTGGGACAGGGGTTTGTCCCGGAACACTGAAGCTTTCTTT
>TRBJ2-7|many|TRBV25-1|NA
CASSMGASSYEQYF
TGTGCCAGCAGTATGGGCGCCAGCTCCTACGAGCAGTACTTC
>TRBJ1-6|many|TRBV12-3/TRBV12-4|NA
CASSFLRDSPLHF
TGTGCCAGCAGTTTCCTCAGAGATTCACCCCTCCACTTT
>TRBJ2-4|few|TRBV4-1|TRBD2
CASSYPGGPIAKNIQYF
TGCGCCAGCAGCTACCCGGGGGGGCCTATAGCCAAAAACATTCAGTACTTC
>TRBJ2-5|many|TRBV7-8|NA
CASTKGGRVKTQYF
TGTGCCAGCACCAAGGGGGGGAGGGTAAAGACCCAGTACTTC
>TRBJ2-5|NA|TRBV5-1|NA
CASSFRGIQETQYF
TGCGCCAGCAGCTTTCGGGGAATACAAGAGACCCAGTACTTC
>TRBJ2-5|many|TRBV29-1|NA
CSVDGGEEATQYF
TGCAGCGTTGATGGCGGGGAGGAAGCGACCCAGTACTTC
>TRBJ2-5|NA|TRBV9|NA
CASSSWGGGQETQYF
TGTGCCAGCAGCTCCTGGGGGGGCGGTCAAGAGACCCAGTACTTC
>TRBJ2-7|many|TRBV28|NA
CASSLGARQYF
TGTGCCAGCAGTTTAGGGGCAAGGCAGTACTTC
>TRBJ1-6|many|TRBV20-1|NA
CSARDTDSPLHF
TGCAGTGCTAGAGATACAGATTCACCCCTCCACTTT
>TRBJ1-2|NA|TRBV20-1|TRBD1
CSARENGPGQGDDYTF
TGCAGTGCTAGAGAAAATGGACCCGGGCAGGGGGATGACTACACCTTC
>TRBJ1-2|many|TRBV27|TRBD1
CASTPLEGGNYGYTF
TGTGCCAGCACCCCTTTGGAAGGGGGCAACTATGGCTACACCTTC
>TRBJ1-2|many|TRBV12-3/TRBV12-4|NA
CASSLAREYSGYTF
TGTGCCAGCAGTTTAGCGCGGGAGTATAGTGGCTACACCTTC
>TRBJ2-7|NA|TRBV6-2/TRBV6-3|NA
CAVGMDRVYEQYF
TGTGCCGTTGGGATGGACAGAGTCTACGAGCAGTACTTC
>TRBJ2-7|NA|TRBV2|TRBD1
CASSPDRVVDEQYF
TGTGCCAGCAGTCCCGACAGGGTGGTGGACGAGCAGTACTTC
>TRBJ2-5|many|TRBV20-1|NA
CSATDSQETQYF
TGCAGTGCTACCGACAGTCAAGAGACCCAGTACTTC
>TRBJ2-7|many|TRBV20-1|NA
CSARRDRSSGKKGGAYEQYF
TGCAGTGCTAGGAGAGATCGGTCTAGCGGAAAAAAGGGGGGAGCCTACGAGCAGTACTTC
>TRBJ2-7|NA|TRBV6-2/TRBV6-3|NA
CASSRERAYEQYF
TGTGCCAGCAGCCGTGAGAGGGCCTACGAGCAGTACTTC
>TRBJ2-5|many|TRBV11-2|TRBD2
CASSPQGLAGGHETQYF
TGTGCCAGCAGCCCCCAGGGACTAGCGGGAGGTCATGAGACCCAGTACTTC
>TRBJ1-3|many|TRBV20-1|NA
CSAIGSSLGSTIYF
TGCAGTGCTATCGGTTCCTCGCTCGGAAGCACCATATATTTT
>TRBJ1-5|NA|TRBV6-5|TRBD1
CASSYRFRGRNQPQHF
TGTGCCAGCAGTTACAGATTCAGGGGGCGGAATCAGCCCCAGCATTTT
>TRBJ2-5|NA|TRBV7-2|TRBD2
CASSPSGARIETQYF
TGTGCCAGCAGCCCTAGCGGGGCGCGTATAGAGACCCAGTACTTC
>TRBJ2-7|many|TRBV6-5|TRBD2
CASSYPPGREDSYEQYF
TGTGCCAGCAGTTACCCTCCGGGGCGGGAGGATTCCTACGAGCAGTACTTC
>TRBJ2-2|NA|TRBV2|TRBD2
CASRRGLGNTGELFF
TGTGCCAGCAGGAGGGGACTAGGGAACACCGGGGAGCTGTTTTTT
>TRBJ1-6|few|TRBV3-1|NA
CASSQELSATIHSPLHF
TGTGCCAGCAGCCAAGAGCTATCGGCGACCATTCATTCACCCCTCCACTTT
>TRBJ2-2|many|TRBV29-1|NA
CSVGTMNTGELFF
TGCAGCGTTGGGACCATGAACACCGGGGAGCTGTTTTTT
>TRBJ2-7|many|TRBV4-3|TRBD2
CASSHGASGRYYEQYF
TGCGCCAGCAGCCACGGGGCTAGCGGGAGGTACTACGAGCAGTACTTC
>TRBJ2-5|many|TRBV29-1|NA
CSVDRGGSQYF
TGCAGCGTTGACAGGGGAGGCTCCCAGTACTTC
>TRBJ2-7|many|TRBV6-1|TRBD2
CASRGGLDYEQYF
TGTGCCAGCAGGGGGGGGTTGGACTACGAGCAGTACTTC
>TRBJ1-1|many|TRBV20-1|NA
CSARDGREAAEAFF
TGCAGTGCTAGGGACGGCAGGGAGGCGGCTGAAGCTTTCTTT
>TRBJ1-1|many|TRBV12-3/TRBV12-4|NA
CASSLLGFRLNTEAFF
TGTGCCAGCAGTTTACTGGGCTTTCGCTTAAACACTGAAGCTTTCTTT
>TRBJ2-7|many|TRBV28|TRBD1
CASSFGQGASYEQYF
TGTGCCAGCAGTTTCGGTCAGGGGGCGAGCTACGAGCAGTACTTC
>TRBJ1-2|NA|TRBV6-5|NA
CASSYGQGIYGYTF
TGTGCCAGCAGTTACGGTCAGGGCATCTATGGCTACACCTTC
>TRBJ1-2|many|TRBV19|NA
CASSIPFTDFYGYTF
TGTGCCAGTAGTATTCCGTTTACTGACTTCTATGGCTACACCTTC
>TRBJ2-5|few|TRBV7-3|NA
CASSLIRLETQYF
TGTGCCAGCAGCTTAATACGTCTAGAGACCCAGTACTTC
>TRBJ2-7|many|TRBV20-1|NA
CSAQTTREVGEQYF
TGCAGTGCTCAAACGACGAGGGAGGTTGGGGAGCAGTACTTC
>TRBJ2-7|many|TRBV4-1|NA
CASSQGPSYEQYF
TGCGCCAGCAGCCAGGGGCCTTCCTACGAGCAGTACTTC
>TRBJ2-7|many|TRBV28|NA
CASTPVQGAYEQYF
TGTGCCAGCACCCCCGTACAGGGAGCCTACGAGCAGTACTTC
>TRBJ2-7|many|TRBV28|TRBD2
CASTRGGRTYEQYF
TGTGCCAGCACTCGGGGGGGCAGGACCTACGAGCAGTACTTC
>TRBJ2-2|many|TRBV6-2/TRBV6-3|NA
CASRSSGVQSPGELFF
TGTGCCAGCAGATCGTCGGGAGTTCAGTCGCCCGGGGAGCTGTTTTTT
>TRBJ2-5|many|TRBV7-8|NA
CASSFASGPRTQETQYF
TGTGCCAGCAGCTTTGCATCGGGACCACGAACGCAAGAGACCCAGTACTTC